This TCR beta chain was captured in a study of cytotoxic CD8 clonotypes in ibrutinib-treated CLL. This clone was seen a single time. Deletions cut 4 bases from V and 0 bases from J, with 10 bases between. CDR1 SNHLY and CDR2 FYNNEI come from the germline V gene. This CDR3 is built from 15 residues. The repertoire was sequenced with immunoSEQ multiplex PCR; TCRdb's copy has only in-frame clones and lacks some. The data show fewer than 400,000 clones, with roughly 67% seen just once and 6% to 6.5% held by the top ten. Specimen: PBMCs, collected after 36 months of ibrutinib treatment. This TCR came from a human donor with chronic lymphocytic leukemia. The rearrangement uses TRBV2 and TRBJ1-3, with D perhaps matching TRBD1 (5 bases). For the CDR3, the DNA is TGTGCCAGCAGTGCAGGGCAGAGCTCTGGAAACACCATATATTTT. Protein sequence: CASSAGQSSGNTIYF. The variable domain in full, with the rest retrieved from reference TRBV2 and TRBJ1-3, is EPEVTQTPSHQVTQMGQEVILRCVPISNHLYFYWYRQILGQKVEFLVSFYNNEISEKSEIFDDQFSVERPDGSNFTLKIRSTKLEDSAMYFCASSAGQSSGNTIYFGEGSWLTVV.